The T cell receptor beta chain under discussion was sequenced for a study of neurological immune-mediated disorders. For this clonotype: The antigen remains undetermined. A much bigger clone sits one base away, suggesting this may be a read error.

The healthy controls volunteered at a blood bank in Maryland, USA. CDR3 size: 15 residues. The trim removed 4 bases at V and 5 bases at J, leaving 10 bases unmatched. Germline CDR1 is DFQATT and CDR2 is SNEGSKA (reference sequence). As for the cDNA, it was generated by 5'RACE with 10-nucleotide random UMIs. Using its own MiXCR run on the 5' RACE reads, TCRdb lists one record per CDR3 protein. The table has tens of thousands of distinct CDR3 sequences, 17% seen once. Study-level findings and limits: None of the CDR3 amino acid sequences of expanded clones recurred across subjects, suggesting private repertoires in all groups. Patients with HTLV-1-associated myelopathy had the highest level of TCR clonal expansion, whereas patients with multiple sclerosis had the lowest level, falling beneath the level found in healthy controls.

This TCR derives from a woman in her thirties or forties in good health. Source material: PBMCs. V and J are TRBV20-1 and TRBJ1-1, with TRBD1 matching over 10 bases. The CDR3 nucleotides are TGCAGTGCTATGGAAGGGACAGGGGTGAGGACTGAAGCTTTCTTT. This encodes CSAMEGTGVRTEAFF.